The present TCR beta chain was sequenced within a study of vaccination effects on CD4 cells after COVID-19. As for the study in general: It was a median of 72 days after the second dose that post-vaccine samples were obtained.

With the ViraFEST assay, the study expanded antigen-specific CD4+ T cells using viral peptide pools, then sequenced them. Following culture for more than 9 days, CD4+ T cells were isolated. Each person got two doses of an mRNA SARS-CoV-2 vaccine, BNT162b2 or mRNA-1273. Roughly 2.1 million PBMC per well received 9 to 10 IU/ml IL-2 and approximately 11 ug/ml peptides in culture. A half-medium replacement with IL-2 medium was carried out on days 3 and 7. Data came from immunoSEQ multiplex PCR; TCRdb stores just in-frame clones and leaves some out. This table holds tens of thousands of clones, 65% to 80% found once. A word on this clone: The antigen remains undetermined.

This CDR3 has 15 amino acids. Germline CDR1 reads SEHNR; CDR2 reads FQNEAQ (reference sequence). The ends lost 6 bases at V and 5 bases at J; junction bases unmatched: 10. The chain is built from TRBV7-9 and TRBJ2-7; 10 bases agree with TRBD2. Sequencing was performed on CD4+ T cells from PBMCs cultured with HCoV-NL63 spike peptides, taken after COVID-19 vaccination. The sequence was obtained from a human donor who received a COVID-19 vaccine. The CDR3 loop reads CASRPSTSGHHEQYF. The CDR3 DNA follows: TGTGCCAGCAGACCCTCGACTAGCGGGCATCACGAGCAGTACTTC. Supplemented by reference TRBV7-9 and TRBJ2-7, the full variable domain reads DTGVSQNPRHKITKRGQNVTFRCDPISEHNRLYWYRQTLGQGPEFLTYFQNEAQLEKSRLLSDRFSAERPKGSFSTLEIQRTEQGDSAMYLCASRPSTSGHHEQYFGPGTRLTVT.